The source of this T cell receptor (beta chain) is a study of blood T cells in healthy people across ages (dated by TCRdb to 2014 to 2015). Some background on the complete study: In model experiments, template switching captured about one uniquely barcoded TCR beta cDNA molecule for every two T cells. Age-related changes in TCR beta repertoire diversity were measured in the study by deep sequencing normalized with unique cDNA molecular identifiers. The donors were split into four age groups: young (average about 16 years), middle-aged (about 40), aged (approximately 60) and long-lived (under 90). Donors of different ages were randomly distributed across sequencing lanes to avoid experimental bias. The study analyzed two additional independent replicas of 1 million unique cDNA reads from the same blood draw for two donors, one aged 18 to 29 and one aged 80 or older.

Trimming takes 3 bases from V and 0 bases from J, and the germline ends sit 13 bases apart. As encoded in the germline V gene, CDR1 is SGHTA while CDR2 is FQGNSA. The CDR3 sequence holds 16 residues, the cysteine and phenylalanine included. Only the CDR3 DNA is retained, 48 bases long and in frame from the first base. The library relied on 5' RACE. Data came from an Illumina HiSeq 2500. A second PCR of 7 to 11 cycles was performed with a sample-barcoded 5' primer and a J-beta primer mix. Each TCR beta cDNA molecule received a unique molecular identifier from a template-switch 5' adaptor carrying 12 random nucleotides. Each sample yielded at least 2.5 million CDR3-containing paired-end reads. First-strand cDNA was synthesized from all RNA with the Mint cDNA synthesis kit, primed by a TRBC-specific oligonucleotide. Following uracil-DNA glycosylase treatment, a first 18-cycle PCR with universal primers M1SS and BC2_uni_R was performed on all cDNA. Regarding the original processing steps: For normalization, 1 million high-quality reads were randomly selected from each sample, with every read carrying a distinct molecular identifier. Instead of being binned into consensus sequences, reads that shared molecular identifiers were thrown out. MiTCR, run with a Q25 quality threshold and the strictest error-elimination algorithm, handled CDR3 identification, clonotype clustering and error correction. A nonparametric unseen species model with Euler transformation was used to estimate a lower bound on total TCR beta diversity. TCRdb reprocessed the public reads (quality trimming at Q25 with fastp, clone calling with MiXCR) and kept in-frame beta chains. Under each unique CDR3 protein, matching rows form one entry showing the most common genes and DNA. The V and J calls were determined by TCRdb, not by the authors. Here the sample has hundreds of thousands of distinct CDR3 sequences; approximately 52% occur a single time. The ten largest clones take up approximately 13% of the sample.

The donors were roughly 39 Caucasian individuals from Russia, aged roughly 6 to 100 years, who were systemically healthy. Each donor gave 8 to 10 milliliters of peripheral blood, drawn into EDTA-treated Vacutainer tubes. Ficoll-Paque density-gradient centrifugation was used to isolate PBMCs, with at least 6.5 million per sample. Trizol reagent was used to extract total RNA from PBMCs, with at least 5.5 micrograms per sample. For every donor, flow cytometry on a PBMC aliquot measured the percentage of naive CD45RAhigh/CD27high T cells. Comment on this clonotype: The specificity of this receptor is unknown. Base qualities are not at hand, and no much larger clone is one base apart.

Findings and caveats that apply to the study as a whole: Observed TCR beta diversity correlated strongly with the percentage of naive T cells measured by flow cytometry. The CMV infection status of donors was not known, potentially confounding age-related changes in expanded clonotypes. Since profiling was done on bulk unsorted PBMCs, naive and antigen-experienced compartments could not be conclusively compared. The long-lived group showed more naive CD4+ T cells, fewer expanded clones and increased TCR diversity than the aged group, suggesting age selection. Estimates of total diversity from one million sequenced T cells were regarded as lower bounds and underestimates. Observed TCR beta diversity per million T cells fell roughly linearly with age, and a significant reduction was already apparent by age roughly 40.

The chain joins TRBV7-2 to TRBJ2-3; a tentative D match to TRBD2 spans 5 bases. The receptor's source is a woman at least 80 years old in good health. Sequenced sample: blood. The CDR3 corresponds to CASSLWGDLSTDTQYF. The DNA sequence follows: TGTGCCAGCAGCTTGTGGGGAGATCTTAGCACAGATACGCAGTATTTT.